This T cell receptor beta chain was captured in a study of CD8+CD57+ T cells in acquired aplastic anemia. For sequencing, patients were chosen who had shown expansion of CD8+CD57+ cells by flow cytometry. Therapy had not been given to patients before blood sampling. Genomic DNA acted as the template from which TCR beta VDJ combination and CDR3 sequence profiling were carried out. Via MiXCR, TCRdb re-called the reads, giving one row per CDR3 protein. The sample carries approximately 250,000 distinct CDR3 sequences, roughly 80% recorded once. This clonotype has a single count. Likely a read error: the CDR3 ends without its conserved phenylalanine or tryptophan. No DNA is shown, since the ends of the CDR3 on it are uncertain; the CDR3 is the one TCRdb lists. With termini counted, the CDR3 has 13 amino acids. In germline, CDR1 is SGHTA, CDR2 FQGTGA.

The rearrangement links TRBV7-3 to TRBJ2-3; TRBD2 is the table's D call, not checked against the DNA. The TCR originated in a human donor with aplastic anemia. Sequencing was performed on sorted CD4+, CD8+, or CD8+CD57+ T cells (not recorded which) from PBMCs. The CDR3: CASSLGAGRKDTH.